Listed below are T cell receptor beta chains from one sample, sequenced in a study of T cell repertoires in cytomegalovirus infection. TCRdb called the reads again in MiXCR, with one record for every CDR3 protein. This table holds 200,000 or so distinct CDR3 sequences, 28% found once. Input material: PBMCs. The receptor set was obtained from a human donor in good health (CMV status not recorded). Some clones in this sample may be carry-over from other donors' samples. Each CDR3 is given with its conserved first and last residue. Each record gives: J gene, V gene, D gene, clone size, CDR3 DNA, CDR3 protein. The D gene is left open where the match is weak. Clone sizes are given selectively: once, few, many, or a class where the clone is expanded.

j_call: TRBJ1-6
v_call: TRBV19
d_call: .
clone_size: few
cdr3_nt: TGTGCCAGTAGTATAGCCGCACGCCCTGATCGATCCTATAATTCACCCCTCCACTTT
cdr3_aa: CASSIAARPDRSYNSPLHF

j_call: TRBJ1-2
v_call: TRBV15
d_call: TRBD1
clone_size: few
cdr3_nt: TGTGCCACCAGCAGCGCCGGGACAGCTAACTATGGCTACACCTTC
cdr3_aa: CATSSAGTANYGYTF

j_call: TRBJ2-7
v_call: TRBV30
d_call: .
clone_size: .
cdr3_nt: TGTGCCTGGAGTGTCTACGGCGATCATAAAAAGCAGTACTTC
cdr3_aa: CAWSVYGDHKKQYF

j_call: TRBJ2-7
v_call: TRBV7-2
d_call: .
clone_size: many
cdr3_nt: TGTGCCAGCAGCCCCCAAAGTGATCGCTACGAGCAGTACTTC
cdr3_aa: CASSPQSDRYEQYF

j_call: TRBJ2-3
v_call: TRBV7-2
d_call: .
clone_size: few
cdr3_nt: TGTGCCAGCAGCTTATTACCGGGGACTAGCACAGATACGCAGTATTTT
cdr3_aa: CASSLLPGTSTDTQYF

j_call: TRBJ2-5
v_call: TRBV12-3/TRBV12-4
d_call: .
clone_size: .
cdr3_nt: TGTGCCAGCAGTTTAACCAGACGGGAAGAGACCCAGTACTTC
cdr3_aa: CASSLTRREETQYF

j_call: TRBJ1-5
v_call: TRBV7-6
d_call: .
clone_size: .
cdr3_nt: TGTGCCAGCAGCTTGGGCGTTCTTAATAGCAATCAGCCCCAGCATTTT
cdr3_aa: CASSLGVLNSNQPQHF

j_call: TRBJ1-2
v_call: TRBV4-3
d_call: .
clone_size: .
cdr3_nt: TGCGCCAGCAGCCAAGATTCCCGGGGACCGAACTATGGCTACACCTTC
cdr3_aa: CASSQDSRGPNYGYTF

j_call: TRBJ2-2
v_call: TRBV7-3
d_call: TRBD1
clone_size: few
cdr3_nt: TGTGCCAGCAGCTTGTCGGGACAGGGGATCTCCGGGGAGCTGTTTTTT
cdr3_aa: CASSLSGQGISGELFF

j_call: TRBJ2-1
v_call: TRBV6-4
d_call: .
clone_size: .
cdr3_nt: TGTGCCAGCAGTGACTTTGGGGGCAATGAGCAGTTCTTC
cdr3_aa: CASSDFGGNEQFF

j_call: TRBJ1-1
v_call: TRBV5-6
d_call: TRBD1
clone_size: .
cdr3_nt: TGTGCCAGCAGGGTTCGGACCAGGGGGGACACTGAAGCTTTCTTT
cdr3_aa: CASRVRTRGDTEAFF

j_call: TRBJ1-1
v_call: TRBV29-1
d_call: .
clone_size: .
cdr3_nt: TGCAGCGCCGAGGGGGTTTGGACTGAAGCTTTCTTT
cdr3_aa: CSAEGVWTEAFF

j_call: TRBJ2-2
v_call: TRBV27
d_call: .
clone_size: .
cdr3_nt: TGTGCCAGCAGTAGCCCCCACTTACCGAACACCGGGGAGCTGTTTTTT
cdr3_aa: CASSSPHLPNTGELFF

j_call: TRBJ1-5
v_call: TRBV7-8
d_call: .
clone_size: many
cdr3_nt: TGTGCCAGCAGCTTGGGGGAAAGGCAGCCCCAGCATTTT
cdr3_aa: CASSLGERQPQHF

j_call: TRBJ2-5
v_call: TRBV6-6
d_call: .
clone_size: .
cdr3_nt: TGTGCCAGCAGTTACTCATTAGTTGGACCCCTTTTGAAGCAAGAGACCCAGTACTTC
cdr3_aa: CASSYSLVGPLLKQETQYF

j_call: TRBJ1-1
v_call: TRBV19
d_call: .
clone_size: few
cdr3_nt: TGTGCCAGTAAAGGGGGAAGCCAGAACACTGAAGCTTTCTTT
cdr3_aa: CASKGGSQNTEAFF

j_call: TRBJ1-5
v_call: TRBV20-1
d_call: .
clone_size: .
cdr3_nt: TGCAGTGCACCCGGACAGAGCAATCAGCCCCAGCATTTT
cdr3_aa: CSAPGQSNQPQHF